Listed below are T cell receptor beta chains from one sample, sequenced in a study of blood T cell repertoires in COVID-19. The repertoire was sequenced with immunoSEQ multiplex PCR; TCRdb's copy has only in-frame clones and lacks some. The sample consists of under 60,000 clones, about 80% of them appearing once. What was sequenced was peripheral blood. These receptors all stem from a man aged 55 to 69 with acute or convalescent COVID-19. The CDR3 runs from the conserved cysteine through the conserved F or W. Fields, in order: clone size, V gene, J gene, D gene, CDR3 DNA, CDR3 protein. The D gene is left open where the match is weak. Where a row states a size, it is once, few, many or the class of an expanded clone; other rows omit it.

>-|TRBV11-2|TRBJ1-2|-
TGTGCCAGCAGCTTAGATGGCGGGCTTAACTATGGCTACACCTTC
CASSLDGGLNYGYTF
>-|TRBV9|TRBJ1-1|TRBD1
TGTGCCAGCAGCGTAATCGGGACAGGGGCCAAAAACACTGAAGCTTTCTTT
CASSVIGTGAKNTEAFF
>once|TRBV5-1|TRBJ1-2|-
TGCGCCAGCAGCTTAATGACAGACTCGAGGGGCTACACCTTC
CASSLMTDSRGYTF
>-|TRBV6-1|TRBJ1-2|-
TGTGCCAGCAGTGAAACGAGTTACTATGGCTACACCTTC
CASSETSYYGYTF
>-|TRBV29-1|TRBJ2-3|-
TGCAGCGTTACCTCGACAGGTAGCACAGATACGCAGTATTTT
CSVTSTGSTDTQYF
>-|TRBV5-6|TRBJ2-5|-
TGTGCCAGCAGCTTGCCCGCCGGAGAGACCCAGTACTTC
CASSLPAGETQYF
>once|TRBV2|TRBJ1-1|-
TGTGCCAGCCGGGGGGACACTGAAGCTTTCTTT
CASRGDTEAFF
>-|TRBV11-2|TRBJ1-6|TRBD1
TGTGCCAGCAGCTTAGGAGTAACAGGGGCCAGCTCCTATAATTCACCCCTCCACTTT
CASSLGVTGASSYNSPLHF
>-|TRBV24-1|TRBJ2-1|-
TGTGCCACCAGTGATACGAAAACAGGGGGGGATGAGCAGTTCTTC
CATSDTKTGGDEQFF
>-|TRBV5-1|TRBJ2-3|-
TGCGCCAGCAGCTTGCTAGATACGCAGTATTTT
CASSLLDTQYF
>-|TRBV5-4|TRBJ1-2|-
TGTGCCAGCAGGAGCCCGCAGGGAATCAGCTATGGCTACACCTTC
CASRSPQGISYGYTF
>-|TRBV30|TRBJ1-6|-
TGTGCCTGGAGCGCATTCAGGGATTCACCCCTCCACTTT
CAWSAFRDSPLHF
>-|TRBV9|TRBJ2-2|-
TGTGCCAGCAGCGCCCACAGGGACACCGGGGAGCTGTTTTTT
CASSAHRDTGELFF
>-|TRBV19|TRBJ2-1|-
TGTGCCAGTAGTAAGAACTTTGGTGAGCAGTTCTTC
CASSKNFGEQFF
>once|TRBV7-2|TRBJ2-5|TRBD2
TGTGCCAGCAGCTTAGTAGGGACTAGCGGGGGCCAGGGGACCCAGTACTTC
CASSLVGTSGGQGTQYF
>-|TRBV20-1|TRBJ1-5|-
TGCAGTGCTAGTCGGGGAGGAAAGAATCAGCCCCAGCATTTT
CSASRGGKNQPQHF
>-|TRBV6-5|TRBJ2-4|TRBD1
TGTGCCAGCGACTCCTGGGACAGCAAAAACATTCAGTACTTC
CASDSWDSKNIQYF
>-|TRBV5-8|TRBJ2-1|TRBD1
TGTGCCAGCAGCTTGACAGGGGGCGTCTACAATGAGCAGTTCTTC
CASSLTGGVYNEQFF
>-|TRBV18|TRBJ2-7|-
TGTGCCAGCTCCTCCATAGACGAGCAGTACTTC
CASSSIDEQYF
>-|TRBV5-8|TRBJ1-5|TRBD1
TGTGCCAGCAGCTTGGTTCTCGCAGGGGGAAATCAGCCCCAGCATTTT
CASSLVLAGGNQPQHF
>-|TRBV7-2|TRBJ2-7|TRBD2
TGTGCCAGCAGCTCCAAGAGCGGGGGGGGCGTCGAGCAGTACTTC
CASSSKSGGGVEQYF
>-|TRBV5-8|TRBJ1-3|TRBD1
TGTGCCAGCAGCTTGACAGGGGTCCTAAACACCATATATTTT
CASSLTGVLNTIYF
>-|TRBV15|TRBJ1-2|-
TGTGCCACCAGCCGCAGCCGGGTCACTGGCTACACCTTC
CATSRSRVTGYTF
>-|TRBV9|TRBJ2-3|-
TGTGCCAGCAGCGTAGGTTGGCTAGACACAGATACGCAGTATTTT
CASSVGWLDTDTQYF
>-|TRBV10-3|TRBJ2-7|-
TGTGCCATCAGTGAGCCGACTAGGGCCTACGAGCAGTACTTC
CAISEPTRAYEQYF
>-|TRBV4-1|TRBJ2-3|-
TGCGCCAGCAGCCAAGATCTTGTAGGGGGAGATACGCAGTATTTT
CASSQDLVGGDTQYF
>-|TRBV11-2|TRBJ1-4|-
TGTGCCAGCAGCTCCTACCTAGCCGGACCCTCGGAAAAACTGTTTTTT
CASSSYLAGPSEKLFF
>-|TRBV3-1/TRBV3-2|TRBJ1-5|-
TGTGCCAGCAGCCAAGATCGAGGACTCCTTGAGCCCCAGCATTTT
CASSQDRGLLEPQHF
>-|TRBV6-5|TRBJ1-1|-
TGTGCCAGCAGTTACTCGATCTTGGGACAAGAAGCTTTCTTT
CASSYSILGQEAFF
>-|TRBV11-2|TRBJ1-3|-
TGTGCCAGCAGCTTAAGCACGGGAAACACCATATATTTT
CASSLSTGNTIYF
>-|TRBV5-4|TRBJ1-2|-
TGTGCCAGCAGCTTCCGAGAGTCGGGGGGCTACACCTTC
CASSFRESGGYTF
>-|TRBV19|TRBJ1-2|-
TGTGCCAGTAGTATGAACAGGGTGGAGGGCTACACCTTC
CASSMNRVEGYTF
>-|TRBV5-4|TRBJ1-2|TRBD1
TGTGCCAGCAGCCCCCGACAGGGAAGGGATGGCTACACCTTC
CASSPRQGRDGYTF
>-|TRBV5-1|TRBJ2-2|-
TGCGCCAGCAGCTTGAACAGGGTCGATCTCAACACCGGGGAGCTGTTTTTT
CASSLNRVDLNTGELFF
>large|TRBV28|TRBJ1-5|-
TGTGCCAGCAGACCGATGGGGGGTTATCAGCCCCAGCATTTT
CASRPMGGYQPQHF
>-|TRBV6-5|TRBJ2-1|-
TGTGCCAGCGGTCAGGGGTACAATGAGCAGTTCTTC
CASGQGYNEQFF
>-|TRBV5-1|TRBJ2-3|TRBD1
TGCGCCAGCAGCGGCGCTGGACAGGGAACAGATACGCAGTATTTT
CASSGAGQGTDTQYF
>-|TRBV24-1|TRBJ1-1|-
TGTGCCACCAGTGATTTCCGGGCAGGGTTAGGAGCTTTCTTT
CATSDFRAGLGAFF
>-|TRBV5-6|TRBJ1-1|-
TGTGCCAGCAGCTTGGAACAGACAGAAGCTTTCTTT
CASSLEQTEAFF
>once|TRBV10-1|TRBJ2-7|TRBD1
TGCGCCAGCAGTTTTCCAGGGGGCCGAGACTACGAGCAGTACTTC
CASSFPGGRDYEQYF
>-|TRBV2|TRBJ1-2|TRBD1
TGTGCCAGCAGTGGTATAGGACAGGGTCGAGACTATGGCTACACCTTC
CASSGIGQGRDYGYTF
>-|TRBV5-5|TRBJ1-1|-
TGTGCCAGCACACAGGGTAATGAAGCTTTCTTT
CASTQGNEAFF
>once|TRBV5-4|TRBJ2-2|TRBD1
TGTGCCAGCAGCCGCCGGCAGGGGGTAGTGACCGGGGAGCTGTTTTTT
CASSRRQGVVTGELFF
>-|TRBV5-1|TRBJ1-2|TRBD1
TGCGCCAGCAGCGGGACAGTCGAGGACTATGGCTACACCTTC
CASSGTVEDYGYTF
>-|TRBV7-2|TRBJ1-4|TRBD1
TGTGCCAGCAGTCCACGATCCGGGACAGGGGGCTCGAAACTGTTTTTT
CASSPRSGTGGSKLFF
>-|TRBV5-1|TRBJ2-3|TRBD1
TGCGCCAGCAGCTTACAGGGGGGCACAGATACGCAGTATTTT
CASSLQGGTDTQYF
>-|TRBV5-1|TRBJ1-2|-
TGCGCCAGCAGCCCGGGATCGGTTTTAAGCTATGGCTACACCTTC
CASSPGSVLSYGYTF
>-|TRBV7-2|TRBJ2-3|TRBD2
TGTGCCAGCAGCTTATGGCGGGGGGCCTCGGGAGATACGCAGTATTTT
CASSLWRGASGDTQYF
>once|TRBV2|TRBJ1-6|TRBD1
TGTGCCAGTGCCGCAGGGGGCGATTCACCCCTCCACTTT
CASAAGGDSPLHF
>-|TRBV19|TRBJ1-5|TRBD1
TGTGCCAGCTCCGACAGGGGAGATCAGCCCCAGCATTTT
CASSDRGDQPQHF
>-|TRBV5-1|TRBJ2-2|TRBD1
TGCGCCAGCAGCTTGGCTTGGACAGGCTACACCGGGGAGCTGTTTTTT
CASSLAWTGYTGELFF
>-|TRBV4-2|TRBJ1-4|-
TGTGCCAGCAGCCAAGGTCAGGGCTTGGCTAATGAAAAACTGTTTTTT
CASSQGQGLANEKLFF
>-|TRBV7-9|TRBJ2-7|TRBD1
TGTGCCAGCGTTCGGTGGGACAGCTCCTACGAGCAGTACTTC
CASVRWDSSYEQYF